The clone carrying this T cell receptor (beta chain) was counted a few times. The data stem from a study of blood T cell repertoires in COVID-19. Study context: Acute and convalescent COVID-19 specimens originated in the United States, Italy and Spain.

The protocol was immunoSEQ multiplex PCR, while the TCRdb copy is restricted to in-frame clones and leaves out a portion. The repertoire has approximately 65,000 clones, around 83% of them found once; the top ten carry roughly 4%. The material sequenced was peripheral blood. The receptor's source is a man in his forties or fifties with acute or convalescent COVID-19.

The CDR3: CASSPQGNTIYF. CDR3 nucleotide sequence: TGTGCCAGCAGTCCACAAGGAAACACCATATATTTT. The chain recombines TRBV28 with TRBJ1-3, with D unresolved. The germline V and J ends were trimmed by 5 bases and 4 bases, with 6 bases remaining between them. Germline V lookup: CDR1 MDHEN, CDR2 SYDVKM. This CDR3 contains 12 residues. The entire variable domain, with the rest obtained from reference TRBV28 and TRBJ1-3, is as follows: DVKVTQSSRYLVKRTGEKVFLECVQDMDHENMFWYRQDPGLGLRLIYFSYDVKMKEKGDIPEGYSVSREKKERFSLILESASTNQTSMYLCASSPQGNTIYFGEGSWLTVV.